This passage covers 21 T cell receptor beta chains from one sample sequenced in a study of shared clonotypes between healthy human individuals. The naive CD8 subset, CD45RO-negative cells positively selected for CCR7, excluded terminally differentiated effector memory CD45RA+ cells. TCRdb's copy holds only in-frame clones and misses some; the assay was immunoSEQ multiplex PCR. The table lists around 2,000,000 clones, 90% to 95% of them singletons, with under 2% in the top ten. Sequenced: naive CD8+ T cells from PBMCs. The receptors come from a man aged 18 to 30 in good health. Some clones in this sample may be carry-over from other donors' samples.

The chain is built from TRBV4-1 and TRBJ2-7, with D perhaps matching TRBD2 (6 bases). The CDR3 loop spans 20 amino acids. The germline V gene encodes CDR1 MGHRA and CDR2 YSYEKL. Deletions cut 1 base from V and 0 bases from J, with 25 bases between. Here the CDR3 reads CASSQVERDLWRDNSYEQYF. The CDR3 nucleotides are TGCGCCAGCAGCCAAGTTGAGAGAGATCTTTGGCGGGATAACTCCTACGAGCAGTACTTC.

The chain joins TRBV7-2 to TRBJ2-1, with a possible D match to TRBD2 (6 bases). The germline V gene has CDR1 SGHTA and CDR2 FQGNSA. Trimming removed 0 bases from V and 9 bases from J, with 18 bases in between. This CDR3 region has 16 residues. The CDR3 is CASSLAVREHRSEQFF. The DNA for the CDR3 is TGTGCCAGCAGCTTAGCGGTACGGGAGCATCGCAGTGAGCAGTTCTTC.

The CDR3 sequence: CASSLNRGTGNTIYF. The CDR3 coding sequence is TGTGCCAGCAGCCTAAACAGGGGTACTGGAAACACCATATATTTT. J is TRBJ1-3 and V is TRBV27; TRBD1 aligns across 7 bases. The V gene's germline CDR1 is MNHEY and CDR2 SMNVEV (reference sequence). The CDR3 is made up of 15 amino acids. Trimming at V came to 6 bases and at J to 2 bases, leaving 7 bases not matched to a gene.

Here the CDR3 reads CASSILAHRESSDEQFF. Here the CDR3 DNA reads TGTGCCAGTAGTATTTTAGCGCATCGGGAGTCTAGTGATGAGCAGTTCTTC. J is TRBJ2-1 and V is TRBV19, with a tentative D call TRBD2 (6 bases). The length of the CDR3 is 17 residues. Germline loops: CDR1 LNHDA, CDR2 SQIVND (reference sequence). Trimming took off 3 bases at V and 8 bases at J, with 23 bases between the two ends.

J is TRBJ2-7 and V is TRBV28, with D possibly TRBD2 on 6 matching bases. This CDR3 is 14 amino acids long. Germline V gene data show CDR1 as MDHEN and CDR2 as SYDVKM. The V end was cut by 4 bases, the J end by 4 bases, with 14 bases between. The CDR3 protein is CASSYLSSGYEQYF. As DNA, the CDR3 is TGTGCCAGCAGTTACCTTAGTAGCGGTTACGAGCAGTACTTC.

V and J are TRBV11-2 and TRBJ2-7; tentatively, D is TRBD2 (6 bases). Deletions cut 3 bases from V and 3 bases from J, with 12 bases between. The CDR3 has 14 amino acids. Germline V lookup: CDR1 SGHAT, CDR2 FQNNGV. The DNA of the CDR3 is TGTGCCAGCAGCTTTCAGGGCGGGATCTACGAGCAGTACTTC. Its protein product is CASSFQGGIYEQYF.

A remark on this clone: Other nucleotide sequences in the sample specify the same CDR3. V and J are TRBV4-1 and TRBJ2-7, with D possibly being TRBD2 (6 bases). The V gene's germline CDR1 is MGHRA and CDR2 YSYEKL. Trimming stripped 2 bases from V and 2 bases from J, with 13 bases between. This CDR3 region has 15 residues. The CDR3 spells CASSQLVGGAYEQYF. The CDR3 DNA sequence: TGCGCCAGCAGCCAACTGGTGGGGGGTGCCTACGAGCAGTACTTC.

The J gene is TRBJ1-1, the V gene TRBV29-1; possible D gene TRBD1, 5 bases. Trimming took 6 bases from V and 4 from J, leaving 21 bases between them. The germline V gene encodes CDR1 SQVTM and CDR2 ANQGSEA. The CDR3 covers 15 residues. The CDR3 sequence is CSVAPGRGGSTEAFF. DNA for the CDR3: TGCAGCGTAGCCCCGGGACGGGGAGGGTCCACTGAAGCTTTCTTT.

About this clone itself: Other DNA sequences in the sample encode the same CDR3. This sequence joins TRBV28 and TRBJ2-7; 8 nucleotides match TRBD1. This CDR3 contains 14 residues. Germline CDR1 reads MDHEN; CDR2 reads SYDVKM. V lost 2 bases and J lost 2; bases outside the gene matches: 2. The CDR3 region has the DNA TGTGCCAGCAGTTTACAGGGGGCCCCCTACGAGCAGTACTTC. The encoded protein is CASSLQGAPYEQYF.

The rearrangement joins TRBV6-4 to TRBJ2-7; no clear D gene. The CDR3 has 13 residues. Germline V gene lookup returns CDR1 MRHNA and CDR2 SNTAGT. V lost 2 bases to trimming and J lost 0 bases, with 5 bases between them. The CDR3 DNA reads TGTGCCAGCAGTGACGGAAGCTCCTACGAGCAGTACTTC. Translated: CASSDGSSYEQYF.

The CDR3 DNA follows: TGTGCCAGCAGAGACCAGACAAGCTTGAACACTGAAGCTTTCTTT. The encoded protein is CASRDQTSLNTEAFF. This chain joins TRBV28 and TRBJ1-1; D gene uncertain. The germline gives CDR1 MDHEN, CDR2 SYDVKM. V lost 6 bases and J 0 bases, leaving 14 bases between the germline ends. The CDR3 sequence is 15 residues long.

The chain combines TRBV28 with TRBJ2-7; 7 bases agree with TRBD1. Germline CDR1 reads MDHEN; CDR2 reads SYDVKM. V was pared by 7 bases and J by 7 bases, with 16 bases of the junction left unmatched. CDR3 length: 15 residues. The CDR3 DNA reads as TGTGCCAGCACCTCTGCTAAGACAGGGCTACAAGAGCAGTACTTC. It translates to CASTSAKTGLQEQYF.

Only one count was recorded for this clone. This rearrangement joins TRBV9 to TRBJ2-2, with no clear D. Trimming took 1 base from V and 1 from J, leaving 5 bases between them. The CDR3 consists of 14 residues. Germline-derived CDR1 and CDR2 are SGDLS and YYNGEE. CDR3 nucleotides: TGTGCCAGCAGCGTATTCGAGAACACCGGGGAGCTGTTTTTT. Protein: CASSVFENTGELFF. The variable domain in full, with the rest retrieved from reference TRBV9 and TRBJ2-2, is DSGVTQTPKHLITATGQRVTLRCSPRSGDLSVYWYQQSLDQGLQFLIQYYNGEERAKGNILERFSAQQFPDLHSELNLSSLELGDSALYFCASSVFENTGELFFGEGSRLTVL.

V is TRBV30 and J is TRBJ2-7, with D perhaps TRBD1 (5 bases). V lost 0 bases to trimming and J lost 0 bases, with 9 bases between them. The CDR3 spans 14 residues. CDR1 GTSNPN and CDR2 SVGIG come from the germline V gene (reference sequence). Here the CDR3 reads CAWSVWTHSYEQYF. The CDR3 coding sequence is TGTGCCTGGAGTGTGTGGACACACTCCTACGAGCAGTACTTC.

This chain uses TRBV5-1 with TRBJ2-5; 14 bases fit TRBD2. The V segment lost 5 bases and the J segment 4 bases; nucleotides outside the gene matches: 4. Per germline, CDR1 SGHRS and CDR2 YFSETQ. There are 15 residues in the CDR3. The chain's CDR3 is CASRTTSGRGETQYF. The CDR3 DNA is TGCGCCAGCAGGACGACTAGCGGGAGGGGAGAGACCCAGTACTTC. The entire variable domain, with the rest obtained from reference TRBV5-1 and TRBJ2-5, is as follows: KAGVTQTPRYLIKTRGQQVTLSCSPISGHRSVSWYQQTPGQGLQFLFEYFSETQRNKGNFPGRFSGRQFSNSRSEMNVSTLELGDSALYLCASRTTSGRGETQYFGPGTRLLVL.

This CDR3 is CASSRQQETQYF. DNA for the CDR3: TGTGCCAGCAGCCGCCAGCAAGAGACCCAGTACTTC. This chain connects TRBV4-2 to TRBJ2-5; unclear D gene. V lost 4 bases and J lost 2, with 5 bases in between. The CDR3 extends over 12 amino acids. Germline values: CDR1 LGHNA, CDR2 YNFKEQ.

V gene TRBV7-9 combines with J gene TRBJ2-1; D perhaps matches TRBD1 (7 bases). The V gene's germline CDR1 is SEHNR and CDR2 FQNEAQ (reference sequence). The CDR3 runs 16 residues. V was trimmed by 4 bases and J by 10 bases, leaving 23 bases between them. CDR3 sequence (DNA): TGTGCCAGCAGCTCCAAGGGGGCGGGGATTCAGGGAGAGCAGTTCTTC. It is translated as CASSSKGAGIQGEQFF.

The chain combines TRBV11-3 with TRBJ2-5, with 8 bases identical to TRBD1. The V gene's germline CDR1 is SGHNT and CDR2 YENEEA. This CDR3 contains 17 residues. The V segment lost 5 bases and the J segment 2 bases; nucleotides outside the gene matches: 13. Here the CDR3 DNA reads TGTGCCAGCAGCGACCCCGGACAGGGAGGAGCTCAAGAGACCCAGTACTTC. Its translation: CASSDPGQGGAQETQYF.

The V call is TRBV27, the J call TRBJ1-1, with D perhaps matching TRBD1 (5 bases). CDR1 MNHEY and CDR2 SMNVEV come from the germline V gene (reference sequence). V dropped 0 bases and J dropped 5 bases, with 19 bases sitting between them. CDR3 size: 17 residues. The CDR3 here is CASSLSPGTARWTEAFF. CDR3 DNA sequence: TGTGCCAGCAGTTTATCGCCTGGGACCGCCCGGTGGACTGAAGCTTTCTTT.

This rearrangement joins TRBV5-6 to TRBJ1-2, with 7 bases matching TRBD1. V trimming: 5 bases; J trimming: 0 bases; junction bases outside the gene matches: 4. Germline CDR1 is SGHDT and CDR2 is YYEEEE. The CDR3 is 14 amino acids. The chain's CDR3 is CASSTGDSNYGYTF. Written as DNA, the CDR3 is TGTGCCAGCAGTACAGGGGACTCTAACTATGGCTACACCTTC.

The V and J genes are TRBV5-4 and TRBJ1-1; the D gene is possibly TRBD1 (5 bases). This CDR3 has 12 residues. Germline V gene data show CDR1 as SGHNT and CDR2 as YYREEE (reference sequence). The V gene lost 4 bases and the J gene lost 5 bases, with 9 bases spanning the gap. CDR3 amino acids: CASSPQGTEAFF. CDR3 DNA: TGTGCCAGCAGCCCGCAGGGTACTGAAGCTTTCTTT.